These T cell receptor beta chains were read from a single sample in a study of blood T cell repertoires in COVID-19. Libraries were prepared by immunoSEQ multiplex PCR; TCRdb keeps only in-frame clonotypes and omits some of them. The sample lists about 210,000 clones, 80% to 90% occurring once. Material: peripheral blood. The receptors shown here come from an elderly woman with COVID-19, enrolled during active disease. Both conserved end residues are part of each CDR3. Fields, in order: J gene, clone size, V gene, D gene, CDR3 DNA, CDR3 protein. D genes are given only for firm matches. Expanded clones get a size class; other rows say once, few or many, or leave the size out.

J: TRBJ2-3
size: .
V: TRBV10-3
D: TRBD2
DNA: TGTGCCATCATGCGCGCGGGAGGGTTCACAGATACGCAGTATTTT
CDR3: CAIMRAGGFTDTQYF

J: TRBJ1-2
size: .
V: TRBV28
D: TRBD1
DNA: TGTGCCAGCAGCACTCCCGGACAGGGACTATATGGCTACACCTTC
CDR3: CASSTPGQGLYGYTF

J: TRBJ2-1
size: .
V: TRBV30
D: TRBD1
DNA: TGTGCCTGGAGGAGCCGAGGGACAGGGGGCCATGAGCAGTTCTTC
CDR3: CAWRSRGTGGHEQFF

J: TRBJ1-5
size: .
V: TRBV19
D: TRBD1
DNA: TGTGCCAGTAGTATGAGGACAGGGGTGGATCAGCCCCAGCATTTT
CDR3: CASSMRTGVDQPQHF

J: TRBJ1-4
size: .
V: TRBV12-2
D: .
DNA: TGTGCAAGTCGCTTATTAGGGACAGCCCCTAATGAAAAACTGTTTTTT
CDR3: CASRLLGTAPNEKLFF

J: TRBJ1-1
size: .
V: TRBV18
D: TRBD1
DNA: TGTGCCAGCTCCCTCGGACAGGAGAACACTGAAGCTTTCTTT
CDR3: CASSLGQENTEAFF

J: TRBJ1-1
size: .
V: TRBV6-6
D: TRBD1
DNA: TGTGCCAGCAGTCTAGGGGGACAGTTTGAAGCTTTCTTT
CDR3: CASSLGGQFEAFF

J: TRBJ2-1
size: .
V: TRBV30
D: TRBD2
DNA: TGTGCCTGGGACCGAGAACTAGCGGGGGCCTACAATGAGCAGTTCTTC
CDR3: CAWDRELAGAYNEQFF

J: TRBJ1-1
size: .
V: TRBV28
D: TRBD1
DNA: TGTGCCAGCAGCTCAACCTCCAGGGGGCGCATGAACACTGAAGCTTTCTTT
CDR3: CASSSTSRGRMNTEAFF

J: TRBJ1-1
size: once
V: TRBV3-1/TRBV3-2
D: .
DNA: TGTGCCAGCAGTAGGGGAGGGGTTATGAACACTGAAGCTTTCTTT
CDR3: CASSRGGVMNTEAFF

J: TRBJ1-5
size: few
V: TRBV25-1
D: .
DNA: TGTGCCAGCAGCCTGGGGGGGCATCAGCCCCAGCATTTT
CDR3: CASSLGGHQPQHF

J: TRBJ2-1
size: .
V: TRBV6-2/TRBV6-3
D: TRBD2
DNA: TGTGCCAGCAGACCTAGCGGGGGGGCATACAATGAGCAGTTCTTC
CDR3: CASRPSGGAYNEQFF

J: TRBJ1-2
size: .
V: TRBV6-1
D: .
DNA: TGTGCCAGCAGTGAAGTCCCACAGGCCCATGATGGCTACACCTTC
CDR3: CASSEVPQAHDGYTF

J: TRBJ2-3
size: .
V: TRBV7-9
D: TRBD2
DNA: TGTGCCAGCAGCTTAGATAGCGGGGGGCCGATGGAGACGCAGTATTTT
CDR3: CASSLDSGGPMETQYF

J: TRBJ2-3
size: .
V: TRBV5-6
D: TRBD2
DNA: TGTGCCAGCAGGGATTCTAGCGGTACGCAGTATTTT
CDR3: CASRDSSGTQYF

J: TRBJ2-2
size: .
V: TRBV6-5
D: .
DNA: TGTGCCAGCAGGACCTGGGGGGTGCCAACCGGGGAGCTGTTTTTT
CDR3: CASRTWGVPTGELFF

J: TRBJ1-1
size: few
V: TRBV5-5
D: .
DNA: TGTGCCAGCAGCTTGGACGGACGGCTGGTCGGGGGGACTGAAGCTTTCTTT
CDR3: CASSLDGRLVGGTEAFF

J: TRBJ1-3
size: .
V: TRBV7-9
D: .
DNA: TGTGCCAGCAGTGCGACGGGGACAACCTCTGGAAACACCATATATTTT
CDR3: CASSATGTTSGNTIYF

J: TRBJ2-3
size: few
V: TRBV28
D: TRBD2
DNA: TGTGCCAGCAGTAGCGGGGGCTCGGGAGATACGCAGTATTTT
CDR3: CASSSGGSGDTQYF

J: TRBJ1-1
size: .
V: TRBV7-2
D: .
DNA: TGTGCCAGCAGCCCGGGACTTATGAACACTGAAGCTTTCTTT
CDR3: CASSPGLMNTEAFF

J: TRBJ1-1
size: .
V: TRBV11-2
D: .
DNA: TGTGCCAGCAGCCAACGACCGGGTACGAACACTGAAGCTTTCTTT
CDR3: CASSQRPGTNTEAFF

J: TRBJ2-3
size: .
V: TRBV27
D: TRBD2
DNA: TGTGCCAGCAGTCGGACTAGCGGAGGGACCTATACGCAGTATTTT
CDR3: CASSRTSGGTYTQYF

J: TRBJ2-7
size: .
V: TRBV5-1
D: .
DNA: TGCGCCAGCAGCCCCACGCCAGGGGCGAGCTACGAGCAGTACTTC
CDR3: CASSPTPGASYEQYF

J: TRBJ1-6
size: few
V: TRBV6-1
D: .
DNA: TGTGCCAGCAGTGAATCGGACAGTCGCGTGTCACCCCTCCACTTT
CDR3: CASSESDSRVSPLHF

J: TRBJ1-4
size: .
V: TRBV6-6
D: TRBD1
DNA: TGTGCCAGCAGTTACGCGGACAGGGTTAATGAAAAACTGTTTTTT
CDR3: CASSYADRVNEKLFF

J: TRBJ1-1
size: few
V: TRBV6-1
D: .
DNA: TGTGCCAGCAGTGACACAGGGCACACTGAAGCTTTCTTT
CDR3: CASSDTGHTEAFF

J: TRBJ1-2
size: few
V: TRBV18
D: .
DNA: TGTGCCAGCTCACCGGGGGAGGAGGTCTATGGCTACACCTTC
CDR3: CASSPGEEVYGYTF

J: TRBJ1-2
size: .
V: TRBV19
D: .
DNA: TGTGCCAGTAGTATCGATCAGGGCCGCACCTTC
CDR3: CASSIDQGRTF

J: TRBJ1-3
size: .
V: TRBV7-2
D: TRBD1
DNA: TGTGCCAGCCGCTTAAGGGGACAGGAGCTGACTGGAAACACCATATATTTT
CDR3: CASRLRGQELTGNTIYF

J: TRBJ1-1
size: .
V: TRBV25-1
D: .
DNA: TGTGCCAGCAGTGAGGGTCAGGGTACTGAAGCTTTCTTT
CDR3: CASSEGQGTEAFF

J: TRBJ1-5
size: .
V: TRBV19
D: .
DNA: TGTGCCAGTAGTATACTACAGCCCCAGCATTTT
CDR3: CASSILQPQHF

J: TRBJ2-3
size: .
V: TRBV9
D: TRBD2
DNA: TGTGCCAGCAGCGTAGGGGCTAGCGGGGGCCCCAGTGGAGATACGCAGTATTTT
CDR3: CASSVGASGGPSGDTQYF

J: TRBJ2-2
size: once
V: TRBV7-8
D: TRBD2
DNA: TGTGCCAGCAGCTTAGCGCCAAGCGGGGGGCCAACCGGGGAGCTGTTTTTT
CDR3: CASSLAPSGGPTGELFF

J: TRBJ1-2
size: few
V: TRBV28
D: .
DNA: TGTGCCAGCACCCCCAGGGGAACAGGGACTAACTATGGCTACACCTTC
CDR3: CASTPRGTGTNYGYTF

J: TRBJ1-5
size: few
V: TRBV19
D: TRBD1
DNA: TGTGCCAGTAGTATTGGGACAGGGGGCAATCAGCCCCAGCATTTT
CDR3: CASSIGTGGNQPQHF

J: TRBJ2-5
size: .
V: TRBV7-9
D: .
DNA: TGTGCCAGCAGCTTAGTTCTAGAGACCCAGTACTTC
CDR3: CASSLVLETQYF

J: TRBJ2-3
size: once
V: TRBV5-1
D: TRBD2
DNA: TGCGCCAGCGCTCTAGCGGGGGGGCCCCCTACGCAGTATTTT
CDR3: CASALAGGPPTQYF

J: TRBJ1-1
size: .
V: TRBV28
D: TRBD1
DNA: TGTGCCAGCAGTCCACACCGGGACAGGGAAACTGAAGCTTTCTTT
CDR3: CASSPHRDRETEAFF

J: TRBJ1-2
size: .
V: TRBV24-1
D: TRBD1
DNA: TGTGCCACCAGTGATTACCCAGAATCGACAGGGAGAGGGGGCTACACCTTC
CDR3: CATSDYPESTGRGGYTF

J: TRBJ1-2
size: .
V: TRBV5-4
D: TRBD1
DNA: TGTGCCAGCAGCGACGGACAGGGGGGATTCTATGGCTACACCTTC
CDR3: CASSDGQGGFYGYTF

J: TRBJ1-3
size: once
V: TRBV5-6
D: .
DNA: TGTGCCACCCAAGGGGGTCCGTTAAACACCATATATTTT
CDR3: CATQGGPLNTIYF

J: TRBJ1-3
size: .
V: TRBV19
D: .
DNA: TGTGCCAGTTCAGCGATCTCTGGAAACACCATATATTTT
CDR3: CASSAISGNTIYF

J: TRBJ2-5
size: .
V: TRBV7-8
D: TRBD1
DNA: TGTGCCAGCAGCTTAGCGGGACAGGGGAGAGAGACCCAGTACTTC
CDR3: CASSLAGQGRETQYF

J: TRBJ1-2
size: .
V: TRBV29-1
D: .
DNA: TGCAGTTTCGGGGACTCCCAACGGGGCTATGGCTACACCTTC
CDR3: CSFGDSQRGYGYTF